This T cell receptor (beta chain) was sequenced during a study of T-cell reconstitution after alpha-beta-depleted transplantation in children. For TCRbeta, the library was prepared with unique molecular identifiers. TCRdb independently ran MiXCR on the PCR reads; one entry per CDR3 protein. In the table there are about 1,000,000 distinct CDR3 sequences, roughly 29% of which are singletons. The V and J ends lost 0 bases and 7 bases respectively, with 9 bases between them. The CDR3 totals 13 residues. Per the germline V gene, CDR1 is SGHDN and CDR2 is FVKESK. The source of this sequence is a boy in the first two years of life who had a stem cell transplant for SCID, so the T cells may come from the graft donor. The chain uses TRBV14 and TRBJ2-5; D is ambiguous. Sequenced material: PBMCs, mostly from graft donor cells, taken 360 days after TCRalphabeta/CD19-depleted stem cell transplant. The CDR3 is CASSQDLRSTQYF. The DNA of the CDR3 is TGTGCCAGCAGCCAAGATCTCAGGTCGACCCAGTACTTC.